This T cell receptor beta chain stems from a study of early T cells in non-severe SARS-CoV-2 infection. This clonotype was found a few times. V lost 5 bases and J 6 bases, leaving 11 bases between the germline ends. The CDR3 extends over 11 amino acids. The germline gives CDR1 SQVTM, CDR2 ANQGSEA. TCRdb passed the 5' RACE reads through MiXCR, listing each CDR3 protein once. The table records fewer than 110,000 distinct CDR3 sequences, approximately 10% of them present only once. The genes are TRBV29-1 and TRBJ2-7; maybe TRBD1 (5 bases). Material: whole blood. This clonotype was sampled from an adult who was a healthcare worker with PCR-confirmed SARS-CoV-2 infection or an uninfected control (not recorded which). The CDR3 protein is CSVTTGSEQYF. The CDR3 DNA is TGCAGCGTTACTACAGGATCCGAGCAGTACTTC.